This T cell receptor beta chain was identified in a study of blood T cell repertoires in COVID-19. The assay was immunoSEQ multiplex PCR, and TCRdb's table has in-frame clones only and misses some. The sample has around 200,000 clones; approximately 81% are singletons. The sequence was collected from a woman of 80 years or more with acute or convalescent COVID-19. Sequencing input: peripheral blood.

The CDR3 DNA is TGTGCCAGCAGTTTAGAGTCAGCGTCCGGCTACACCTTC. It codes for CASSLESASGYTF. This chain joins TRBV12-3 or TRBV12-4 and TRBJ1-2; D gene unclear. The V end lost 1 base, the J end lost 8 bases, and 11 bases lay between the germline ends. The CDR3 consists of 13 residues.